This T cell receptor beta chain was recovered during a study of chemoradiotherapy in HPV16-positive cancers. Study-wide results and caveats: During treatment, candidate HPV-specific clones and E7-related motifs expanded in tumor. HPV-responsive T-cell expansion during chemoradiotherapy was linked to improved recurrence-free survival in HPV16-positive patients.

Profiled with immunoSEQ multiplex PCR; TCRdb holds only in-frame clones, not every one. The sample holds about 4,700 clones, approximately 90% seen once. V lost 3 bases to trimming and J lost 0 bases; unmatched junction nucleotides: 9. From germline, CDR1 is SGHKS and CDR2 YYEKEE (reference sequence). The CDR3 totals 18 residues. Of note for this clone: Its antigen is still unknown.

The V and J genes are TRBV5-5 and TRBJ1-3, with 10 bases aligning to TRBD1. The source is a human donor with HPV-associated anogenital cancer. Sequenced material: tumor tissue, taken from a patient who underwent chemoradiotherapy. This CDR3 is CASSSTTGGTSSGNTIYF. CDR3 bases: TGTGCCAGCAGCTCAACGACAGGGGGCACAAGCTCTGGAAACACCATATATTTT.